This record covers a single T cell receptor (beta chain). Its cognate antigen is unknown. CDR3 length equals 14 residues. V was clipped by 2 bases and J by 4 bases; unmatched bases: 4. Germline CDR1 reads MNHEY; CDR2 reads SMNVEV (reference sequence). The source of the sample is a study of T cell responses to AZD1222 COVID-19 vaccine. Whole-study findings and limits: Scientists sampled the repertoires only once the peak T cell response had passed.

Sequencing was performed with immunoSEQ multiplex PCR; in TCRdb, only in-frame clones are kept and a portion is missing. The sample comprises some 170,000 clones, 85% to 95% of which are singletons, and under 1.1% rests with the top ten. This TCR was sampled from an adult who received the MenACWY meningococcal vaccine as a control. J is TRBJ1-2 and V is TRBV27; 7 bases fit TRBD1. This material consisted of peripheral blood, taken 28 days after the second dose of the MenACWY control vaccine. The CDR3 DNA is TGTGCCAGCAGTTTAGTAGGGGGCGGCTATGGCTACACCTTC. It codes for CASSLVGGGYGYTF.